A single sample gave rise to the 26 T cell receptor beta chains below, sequenced in a study of vaccination effects on CD4 cells after COVID-19. Method: immunoSEQ multiplex PCR; TCRdb's copy keeps in-frame clones and lacks some. The table lists some 10,000 clones, about 76% of them singletons. No antigens are known for them. The culture ran for 10 days before CD4+ T cells were isolated. Each participant was given two doses of one vaccine (BNT162b2 or mRNA-1273). Material: CD4+ T cells from PBMCs cultured without peptide, obtained after COVID-19 vaccination. These receptors all stem from a human donor who received a COVID-19 vaccine.

The gene calls are TRBV29-1 and TRBJ1-1; 12 bases align to TRBD1. The germline CDR1 and CDR2 sequences are SQVTM and ANQGSEA. The CDR3 contains 15 residues. J gave up 5 bases and V 5 bases, and 9 bases lay outside the gene matches. This CDR3 is CSVRRDRGRGTEAFF. The CDR3, as DNA: TGCAGCGTTCGCCGGGACAGGGGGCGAGGGACTGAAGCTTTCTTT.

V gene TRBV7-8 combines with J gene TRBJ1-4; D is possibly TRBD1 (6 bases). Germline CDR1 and CDR2: SGHVS and FQNEAQ. The CDR3 length is 20 residues. V was trimmed by 5 bases and J by 8 bases, leaving 33 bases between them. The CDR3 loop is CASSPRDKLRSKGWGEKLFF. The CDR3 nucleotides are TGTGCCAGCAGCCCCAGGGACAAGCTACGCTCAAAAGGGTGGGGGGAAAAACTGTTTTTT. The full variable domain, rest sourced from reference TRBV7-8 and TRBJ1-4, is GAGVSQSPRYKVAKRGQDVALRCDPISGHVSLFWYQQALGQGPEFLTYFQNEAQLDKSGLPSDRFFAERPEGSVSTLKIQRTQQEDSAVYLCASSPRDKLRSKGWGEKLFFGSGTQLSVL.

The chain combines TRBV28 with TRBJ1-3, with D unresolved. V lost 8 bases and J 3 bases, leaving 11 bases between the germline ends. The CDR3 consists of 13 residues. The germline CDR1 and CDR2 sequences are MDHEN and SYDVKM. CDR3 bases: TGTGCCAGCGAGAGAGGAGTTGGAAACACCATATATTTT. This encodes CASERGVGNTIYF.

The CDR3 DNA reads TGCGCCAGCGCCACTTCCGGGACTAGCAGGGAGACCCAGTACTTC. It codes for CASATSGTSRETQYF. The chain combines TRBV4-1 with TRBJ2-5, with 9 nucleotides matching TRBD2. Looked up from germline, CDR1 is MGHRA and CDR2 is YSYEKL. The CDR3 runs to 15 residues. The V and J ends lost 8 bases and 5 bases, in that order; junction bases with no gene match: 12.

The gene calls are TRBV28 and TRBJ1-4; the match to TRBD1 covers 8 bases. The CDR3 has 15 amino acids. Germline CDR1 MDHEN, CDR2 SYDVKM. The V segment lost 4 bases and the J segment 6 bases; nucleotides outside the gene matches: 7. The CDR3 DNA reads TGTGCCAGCAGTTCGTCCGGGACAGGAGATGAAAAACTGTTTTTT. Protein: CASSSSGTGDEKLFF. Full variable domain (remainder filled in from reference TRBV28 and TRBJ1-4): DVKVTQSSRYLVKRTGEKVFLECVQDMDHENMFWYRQDPGLGLRLIYFSYDVKMKEKGDIPEGYSVSREKKERFSLILESASTNQTSMYLCASSSSGTGDEKLFFGSGTQLSVL.

The V and J genes are TRBV19 and TRBJ2-3; 10 bases agree with TRBD1. With V trimmed by 5 bases and J by 4 bases, 6 bases remained unmatched. The CDR3 spans 15 residues. Germline loops: CDR1 LNHDA, CDR2 SQIVND (reference sequence). For the CDR3, the DNA is TGTGCCAGTAGTGCTGGACAGGGGGTGGCAGATACGCAGTATTTT. It codes for CASSAGQGVADTQYF.

The chain joins TRBV3-1 (or the pseudogene TRBV3-2) to TRBJ2-2; D remains ambiguous. The CDR3 runs to 15 residues. V gave up 1 base and J gave up 1 base, with 7 bases separating them. Germline CDR1 and CDR2: LGHDT and YNNKEL (reference sequence). Here the CDR3 DNA reads TGTGCCAGCAGCCAAGGGAATTTGAACACCGGGGAGCTGTTTTTT. As protein: CASSQGNLNTGELFF.

The genes are TRBV25-1 and TRBJ2-7; weak D call: TRBD1 (6 bases). The CDR3 is 14 residues long. Per germline, CDR1 MGHDK and CDR2 SYGVNS. Trimming took 5 bases from V and 3 from J, leaving 14 bases between them. The CDR3 sequence: CASSPYGTIYEQYF. Here the CDR3 DNA reads TGTGCCAGCAGTCCATATGGGACAATCTACGAGCAGTACTTC.

A single count supports this clone. The V gene is TRBV7-2, the J gene TRBJ1-4; D is undetermined. Germline CDR1 SGHTA, CDR2 FQGNSA. The germline V and J ends were trimmed by 5 bases and 10 bases, with 26 bases remaining between them. CDR3 length: 17 amino acids. This CDR3 is CASSPTPTGILIGKLFF. The CDR3 region has the DNA TGTGCCAGCAGCCCCACCCCGACCGGGATCTTGATCGGAAAACTGTTTTTT. Variable domain in full (rest from reference TRBV7-2 and TRBJ1-4): GAGVSQSPSNKVTEKGKDVELRCDPISGHTALYWYRQSLGQGLEFLIYFQGNSAPDKSGLPSDRFSAERTGGSVSTLTIQRTQQEDSAVYLCASSPTPTGILIGKLFFGSGTQLSVL.

CDR3 bases: TGTGCCAGCACCACGGGGGCAGGGAACATTCAGTACTTC. This codes for CASTTGAGNIQYF. The J gene is TRBJ2-4, the V gene TRBV27; D could derive from TRBD1 or TRBD2 (6 bases each). The CDR3 contains 13 residues. The ends were cut back, 7 bases at V and 7 bases at J, with 14 bases in the middle. CDR1 is MNHEY and CDR2 is SMNVEV in the germline V gene (reference sequence).

The gene calls are TRBV5-1 and TRBJ2-7; no definite D call. V was cut by 0 bases and J by 0 bases, with 13 bases left in between. Germline V gives CDR1 SGHRS, CDR2 YFSETQ. The CDR3 covers 16 residues. The DNA for the CDR3 is TGCGCCAGCAGCTTGGGGGTAGGCAGATCCTCCTACGAGCAGTACTTC. Translated, it gives CASSLGVGRSSYEQYF.

The rearrangement uses TRBV11-2 and TRBJ2-1; perhaps TRBD2 as D (6 bases). Germline assignment: CDR1 SGHAT and CDR2 FQNNGV. The CDR3 is 14 residues long. V lost 1 base, J lost 7 bases, and 11 bases lay in between. DNA of the CDR3: TGTGCCAGCAGCTTAGGGAGGGCTAGGAATGAGCAGTTCTTC. Its protein product is CASSLGRARNEQFF. Drawing the rest from reference TRBV11-2 and TRBJ2-1, the complete variable domain is EAGVAQSPRYKIIEKRQSVAFWCNPISGHATLYWYQQILGQGPKLLIQFQNNGVVDDSQLPKDRFSAERLKGVDSTLKIQPAKLEDSAVYLCASSLGRARNEQFFGPGTRLTVL.

V gene TRBV24-1 combines with J gene TRBJ2-1; D may be TRBD2 (5 bases). The V end lost 3 bases, the J end lost 0 bases, and 11 bases lay between the germline ends. This CDR3 region has 16 residues. Germline lookup yields CDR1 KGHDR and CDR2 SFDVKD. CDR3 loop: CATSDKRLSSYNEQFF. Written as DNA, the CDR3 is TGTGCCACCAGTGATAAGCGGCTAAGCTCCTACAATGAGCAGTTCTTC.

Only a few counts were recorded for this clone. The chain joins TRBV30 to TRBJ1-5; D may be TRBD1 (6 bases). The CDR3 has 12 amino acids. Germline V gene lookup returns CDR1 GTSNPN and CDR2 SVGIG (reference sequence). The V end was cut by 3 bases, the J end by 7 bases, with 10 bases between. The CDR3 loop reads CAWSSGAQPQHF. The CDR3 DNA is TGTGCCTGGAGCTCAGGGGCACAGCCCCAGCATTTT. Full variable domain (outside the CDR3, taken from reference TRBV30 and TRBJ1-5): SQTIHQWPATLVQPVGSPLSLECTVEGTSNPNLYWYRQAAGRGLQLLFYSVGIGQISSEVPQNLSASRPQDRQFILSSKKLLLSDSGFYLCAWSSGAQPQHFGDGTRLSIL.

V usage is TRBV15 and J usage is TRBJ1-1; 7 positions match TRBD1. The CDR3 contains 14 residues. V lost 0 bases and J lost 5; bases outside the gene matches: 3. Germline values: CDR1 LNHNV, CDR2 YYDKDF (reference sequence). CDR3 in amino acids: CATSRDGTVTEAFF. CDR3 bases: TGTGCCACCAGCAGAGACGGGACAGTAACTGAAGCTTTCTTT.

This sequence joins TRBV6-5 and TRBJ1-1; 7 bases are shared with TRBD1. There are 14 residues in the CDR3. The V gene's germline CDR1 is MNHEY and CDR2 SVGAGI. V shed 6 bases and J 6 bases; nucleotides not matched to a gene: 10. DNA for the CDR3: TGTGCCAGCAGGATACAGGGGAGGATTTCTGAAGCTTTCTTT. Translation: CASRIQGRISEAFF.

The CDR3 here is CASSQEVADEQFF. The CDR3 coding sequence is TGCGCCAGCAGCCAAGAGGTAGCGGATGAGCAGTTCTTC. The chain employs TRBV4-1 and TRBJ2-1, with TRBD2 as a possible D gene (6 bases). V lost 0 bases and J 8 bases, leaving 8 bases between the germline ends. CDR1 is MGHRA, CDR2 YSYEKL, per germline. The length of the CDR3 is 13 residues.

V usage is TRBV11-2 and J usage is TRBJ1-1; TRBD1 is a possible D gene (5 bases). Germline assignment: CDR1 SGHAT and CDR2 FQNNGV. CDR3 length: 14 residues. V lost 0 bases and J 4 bases, leaving 9 bases between the germline ends. CDR3 amino acids: CASSLDPQGTEAFF. As DNA, the CDR3 is TGTGCCAGCAGCTTAGACCCTCAGGGCACTGAAGCTTTCTTT.

CDR3 in amino acids: CASSFRDTQYF. The CDR3 nucleotides read TGTGCCAGCAGCTTCCGCGATACGCAGTATTTT. This chain joins TRBV11-2 and TRBJ2-3, with D unclear. Between the trimmed V and J ends, which lost 3 bases and 6 bases, there was a span of 4 bases. Germline V CDR1 and CDR2: SGHAT, FQNNGV. This CDR3 spans 11 amino acids.

The chain recombines TRBV5-4 with TRBJ1-2; TRBD1 agrees at 11 bases. The ends lost 5 bases at V and 7 bases at J; junction bases unmatched: 7. The CDR3 has 14 amino acids. Germline CDR1 is SGHNT and CDR2 is YYREEE (reference sequence). The CDR3 spells CASRSGQGASGYTF. The DNA for the CDR3 is TGTGCCAGCAGATCCGGACAGGGGGCGAGTGGCTACACCTTC. The entire variable domain, with the rest obtained from reference TRBV5-4 and TRBJ1-2, is as follows: ETGVTQSPTHLIKTRGQQVTLRCSSQSGHNTVSWYQQALGQGPQFIFQYYREEENGRGNFPPRFSGLQFPNYSSELNVNALELDDSALYLCASRSGQGASGYTFGSGTRLTVV.

This clone was counted a few times. CDR3 sequence: CASSQDSISYNEQFF. CDR3 DNA: TGTGCCAGCAGCCAAGATTCCATCTCCTACAATGAGCAGTTCTTC. The chain is built from TRBV4-2 and TRBJ2-1; no clear D. The germline CDR1 and CDR2 sequences are LGHNA and YNFKEQ. The V end was cut by 0 bases, the J end by 0 bases, with 6 bases between. CDR3 length: 15 residues.

The gene calls are TRBV2 and TRBJ2-2, with TRBD1 matching over 8 bases. V was clipped by 7 bases and J by 5 bases; unmatched bases: 6. CDR3 length equals 14 residues. The germline V gene has CDR1 SNHLY and CDR2 FYNNEI. Here the CDR3 DNA reads TGTGCCAGCAAGCCAGGGGGCTCGACCGGGGAGCTGTTTTTT. Amino acids: CASKPGGSTGELFF.

The rearrangement uses TRBV19 and TRBJ2-3; the match to TRBD2 covers 9 bases. This CDR3 has 14 residues. CDR1 and CDR2 (germline): LNHDA, SQIVND (reference sequence). V dropped 4 bases and J dropped 4; count of bases not matched to a gene: 3. The CDR3 reads CASSSGRAPDTQYF. The CDR3 DNA follows: TGTGCCAGTAGTAGCGGGAGGGCCCCAGATACGCAGTATTTT.

The V gene is TRBV25-1, the J gene TRBJ1-1; TRBD1 aligns across 8 bases. Germline values: CDR1 MGHDK, CDR2 SYGVNS. The CDR3 sequence is 13 residues long. V dropped 5 bases and J dropped 10; count of bases not matched to a gene: 9. CDR3 amino acids: CASSSDRGQVAFF. For the CDR3, the DNA is TGTGCCAGCAGTTCTGACAGGGGTCAAGTAGCTTTCTTT.

The V gene is TRBV6-5, the J gene TRBJ2-6, with D hard to call. Germline V gene data show CDR1 as MNHEY and CDR2 as SVGAGI. This CDR3 has 15 amino acids. With 2 bases removed from V and 0 bases from J, the gap between germline ends came to 5 bases. This CDR3 is CASSYRSSGANVLTF. CDR3 DNA sequence: TGTGCCAGCAGTTACCGGAGCTCTGGGGCCAACGTCCTGACTTTC.

This rearrangement joins TRBV7-9 to TRBJ1-6, with D possibly matching TRBD1 (6 bases). Germline-derived CDR1 and CDR2 are SEHNR and FQNEAQ (reference sequence). Trimming stripped 2 bases from V and 10 bases from J, with 12 bases between. The CDR3 contains 14 residues. The CDR3 region has the DNA TGTGCCAGCAGCTTACAGGGGTTGGGGTCACCCCTCCACTTT. The encoded protein is CASSLQGLGSPLHF.